Below, one T cell receptor beta chain is given with its context. Here immunoSEQ multiplex PCR was the method, and the copy in TCRdb shows in-frame clones only, minus some. Of more than 95,000 clones listed, 70% to 90% are singletons. This entry comes from a study of blood T cell repertoires in COVID-19. Per the germline V gene, CDR1 is KGHSH and CDR2 is LQKENI. V was clipped by 3 bases and J by 4 bases; unmatched bases: 2. The CDR3 is 16 residues long. Material for sequencing was peripheral blood. The chain uses TRBV18 and TRBJ2-3; the match to TRBD2 covers 15 bases. The receptor comes from a woman older than 75 with acute or convalescent COVID-19. The CDR3 is CASSPGTSGRSDTQYF. The CDR3 DNA sequence: TGTGCCAGCTCACCGGGGACTAGCGGGAGGTCAGATACGCAGTATTTT.